There are many counts of the clone carrying this T cell receptor (beta chain). The sample originates from a study of neurological immune-mediated disorders. TCRdb recomputed calls from the 5' RACE reads with MiXCR, one row per CDR3 protein. Among approximately 48,000 distinct CDR3 sequences, 2.5% to 3.5% were seen once, and the ten largest hold about 15%. Sequencing was done on a sample of PBMCs. This receptor was identified in a woman in her forties or fifties with multiple sclerosis.

CDR3 in DNA: TGTGCCAGCAGCCCAGAGACCCGAAACACCATATATTTT. It specifies CASSPETRNTIYF. The chain links TRBV3-1 to TRBJ1-3; D not certain. V lost 4 bases and J 5 bases, leaving 9 bases between the germline ends. The CDR3 has 13 residues. Germline V gene lookup returns CDR1 LGHDT and CDR2 YNNKEL (reference sequence).